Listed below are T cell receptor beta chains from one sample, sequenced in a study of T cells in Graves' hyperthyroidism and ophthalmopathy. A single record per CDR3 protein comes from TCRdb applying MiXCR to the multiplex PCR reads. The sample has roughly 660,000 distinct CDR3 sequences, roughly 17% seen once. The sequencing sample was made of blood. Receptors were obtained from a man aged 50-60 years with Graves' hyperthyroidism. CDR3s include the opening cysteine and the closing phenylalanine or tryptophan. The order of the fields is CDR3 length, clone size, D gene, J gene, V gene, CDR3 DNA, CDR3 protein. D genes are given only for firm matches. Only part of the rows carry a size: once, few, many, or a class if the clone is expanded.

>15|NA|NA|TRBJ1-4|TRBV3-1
TGTGCCAGCAGCGGCGCCATCGCAACTAATGAAAAACTGTTTTTT
CASSGAIATNEKLFF
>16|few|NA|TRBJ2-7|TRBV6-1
TGTGCCAGCAGTCGAACCCGTACAGGGACTTCCTACGAGCAGTACTTC
CASSRTRTGTSYEQYF
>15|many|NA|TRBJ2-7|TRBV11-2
TGTGCCAGCAGCTTAGGGTCAGGGCAGACCTACGAGCAGTACTTC
CASSLGSGQTYEQYF
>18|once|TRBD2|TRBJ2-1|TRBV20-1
TGCAGTGCTAGAGGCCGGGATGTTGGCGGGAGGGTCTACAATGAGCAGTTCTTC
CSARGRDVGGRVYNEQFF
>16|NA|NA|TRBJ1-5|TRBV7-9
TGTGCCAGCAGCTTGGCCGGACCGTATAGCAATCAGCCCCAGCATTTT
CASSLAGPYSNQPQHF
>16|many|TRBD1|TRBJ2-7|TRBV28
TGTGCCAGCAACCTGGGGGGACAGGATCTCTCCTACGAGCAGTACTTC
CASNLGGQDLSYEQYF
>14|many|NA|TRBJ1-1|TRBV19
TGTGCCAGTAGTATTTGGCAGGGCCGCACTGAAGCTTTCTTT
CASSIWQGRTEAFF
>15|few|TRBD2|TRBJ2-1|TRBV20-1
TGCAGTGCTGAAAACTTAGCGGGGGGGTGGAATGAGCAGTTCTTC
CSAENLAGGWNEQFF
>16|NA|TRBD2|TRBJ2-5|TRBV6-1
TGTGCCAGCCGAACGGACGGGGGCGGGACTAGCGGGAAGAACTACTTC
CASRTDGGGTSGKNYF
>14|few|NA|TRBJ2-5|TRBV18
TGTGCCAGCTCACCAACTCGGCAGGGAGAGACCCAGTACTTC
CASSPTRQGETQYF
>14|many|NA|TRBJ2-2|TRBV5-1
TGCGCCAGCAGCCCAGGGGGGGTCACCGGGGAGCTGTTTTTT
CASSPGGVTGELFF
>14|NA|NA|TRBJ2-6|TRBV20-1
TGCAGTGCCAGAAGGTCCTCTGGGACCAACGTCCTGACTTTC
CSARRSSGTNVLTF
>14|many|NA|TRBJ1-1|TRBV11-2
TGTGCCAGCAGCTTAGGGGGTGTTGGCACTGAAGCTTTCTTT
CASSLGGVGTEAFF
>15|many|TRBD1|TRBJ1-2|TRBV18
TGTGCCAGCTCACCGTCGACAGGGGGCGACTATGGCTACACCTTC
CASSPSTGGDYGYTF
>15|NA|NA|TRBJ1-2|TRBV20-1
TGCAGTGCCCCGGAGGGAAAACGGTGGGACTATGGCTACACCTTC
CSAPEGKRWDYGYTF
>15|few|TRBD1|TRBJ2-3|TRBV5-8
TGTGCCAGCAGCTTGCTCTCAGGGGGAGCAGATACGCAGTATTTT
CASSLLSGGADTQYF
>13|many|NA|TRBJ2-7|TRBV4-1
TGCGCCAGCAGTCAGACACCCTCCTACGAGCAGTACTTC
CASSQTPSYEQYF
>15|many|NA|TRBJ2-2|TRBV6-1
TGTGCCAGCAGACGAGGAGGGGCGAACACCGGGGAGCTGTTTTTT
CASRRGGANTGELFF
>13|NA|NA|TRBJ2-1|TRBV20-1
TGCAGTGCTAGATATACTACCCTCGGTGAGCAGTTCTTC
CSARYTTLGEQFF